These 10 T cell receptor beta chains came from one sample sequenced in a study of OX40 agonist ivuxolimab in advanced cancers. Profiled with immunoSEQ multiplex PCR; TCRdb holds only in-frame clones, not every one. The sample carries 52,000 or so clones, approximately 80% recorded once. The sequenced sample was CD4+ or CD8+ T cells sorted from blood, obtained in a trial of the OX40 agonist ivuxolimab. These receptors were collected from an adult with an advanced solid tumor such as melanoma, head and neck, liver or kidney cancer.

This clone was seen just once. The chain uses TRBV30 and TRBJ1-5; tentatively, D is TRBD1 (5 bases). CDR1 and CDR2 (germline): GTSNPN, SVGIG (reference sequence). Between the trimmed V and J ends, which lost 1 base and 3 bases, there was a span of 13 bases. The CDR3 loop spans 15 amino acids. The CDR3 here is CAWSASDRDNQPQHF. Here the CDR3 DNA reads TGTGCCTGGAGTGCATCCGACAGAGACAATCAGCCCCAGCATTTT.

This clone turned up a few times. The chain joins TRBV4-1 to TRBJ2-3; 11 nucleotides line up with TRBD2. The CDR3 runs 20 residues. Germline assignment: CDR1 MGHRA and CDR2 YSYEKL. V gave up 2 bases and J gave up 0 bases; unmatched junction bases: 13. CDR3 in amino acids: CASSQSLRLAGPLSTDTQYF. CDR3 in DNA: TGCGCCAGCAGCCAAAGTCTCAGACTAGCGGGGCCCCTTAGCACAGATACGCAGTATTTT.

The CDR3 DNA reads as TGTGCCAGCAGCTCGCAGGGTATCTCCTACGAGCAGTACTTC. It translates to CASSSQGISYEQYF. This chain links TRBV7-8 with TRBJ2-7, with D tentatively TRBD1 (5 bases). The CDR3 consists of 14 residues. Germline loops: CDR1 SGHVS, CDR2 FQNEAQ. V was shortened by 4 bases and J by 0 bases, with 10 bases between the two germline ends. Combining the CDR3 with reference TRBV7-8 and TRBJ2-7 gives the whole variable domain GAGVSQSPRYKVAKRGQDVALRCDPISGHVSLFWYQQALGQGPEFLTYFQNEAQLDKSGLPSDRFFAERPEGSVSTLKIQRTQQEDSAVYLCASSSQGISYEQYFGPGTRLTVT.

The chain is built from TRBV5-6 and TRBJ1-6; possible D gene TRBD1, 5 bases. CDR1 and CDR2 from the germline V gene are SGHDT and YYEEEE. This CDR3 comprises 16 residues. The germline V and J ends were trimmed by 5 bases and 6 bases, with 18 bases remaining between them. The DNA of the CDR3 is TGTGCCAGCAGGGGGGTCGTGGGAGGAGGTAATTCACCCCTCCACTTT. Amino acids: CASRGVVGGGNSPLHF.

The chain employs TRBV29-1 and TRBJ2-2; 7 positions agree with TRBD2. V dropped 7 bases and J dropped 3; count of bases not matched to a gene: 8. In germline, CDR1 is SQVTM, CDR2 ANQGSEA. The CDR3 runs 14 residues. CDR3 residues: CSAASSGHTGELFF. The CDR3 DNA reads TGCAGCGCCGCCTCTAGCGGCCACACCGGGGAGCTGTTTTTT.

In nucleotides, the CDR3 is TGTGCCAGCAGCTCCGGCCCATGGCAGCAAGGCTACGAGCAGTACTTC. Amino acids: CASSSGPWQQGYEQYF. V gene TRBV11-2 combines with J gene TRBJ2-7; D not certain. Looked up from germline, CDR1 is SGHAT and CDR2 is FQNNGV. This CDR3 contains 16 residues. V was cut by 4 bases and J by 3 bases, with 19 bases left in between.

Only one count was recorded for this clone. This sequence joins TRBV5-6 and TRBJ1-2; 9 bases line up with TRBD1. Trimming cost V 4 bases and J 3 bases; bases outside gene matches: 7. The CDR3 length is 15 residues. Germline V CDR1 and CDR2: SGHDT, YYEEEE. CDR3 sequence (DNA): TGTGCCAGCAGCGCCCGACAGGGGGGTTACTATGGCTACACCTTC. Translation: CASSARQGGYYGYTF.

The rearrangement joins TRBV27 to TRBJ2-3; 9 nucleotides align to TRBD1. The trim removed 2 bases at V and 8 bases at J, leaving 8 bases unmatched. Germline V gene data show CDR1 as MNHEY and CDR2 as SMNVEV (reference sequence). The CDR3 has 15 residues. The CDR3 DNA reads TGTGCCAGCAGTTTACCCGGGACAGGGAAGGGTACGCAGTATTTT. It translates to CASSLPGTGKGTQYF.

This clone has only a few counts. The rearrangement joins TRBV7-2 to TRBJ2-5; 7 nucleotides line up with TRBD2. The CDR3 totals 16 residues. Germline assignment: CDR1 SGHTA and CDR2 FQGNSA. After removal of 0 bases from V and 3 bases from J, the junction contained 7 bases not matched to a gene. The CDR3 region has the DNA TGTGCCAGCAGCTTAGCCCTCCCTCGGGGGGAAGAGACCCAGTACTTC. Protein sequence: CASSLALPRGEETQYF.

The V gene is TRBV4-1, the J gene TRBJ1-1, with D unresolved. V was clipped by 5 bases and J by 1 base, with 5 bases between them. CDR1 is MGHRA and CDR2 is YSYEKL in the germline V gene. The CDR3 contains 12 residues. CDR3 sequence reads: CASSTRNTEAFF. The CDR3 DNA is TGCGCCAGCAGCACGAGGAACACTGAAGCTTTCTTT.